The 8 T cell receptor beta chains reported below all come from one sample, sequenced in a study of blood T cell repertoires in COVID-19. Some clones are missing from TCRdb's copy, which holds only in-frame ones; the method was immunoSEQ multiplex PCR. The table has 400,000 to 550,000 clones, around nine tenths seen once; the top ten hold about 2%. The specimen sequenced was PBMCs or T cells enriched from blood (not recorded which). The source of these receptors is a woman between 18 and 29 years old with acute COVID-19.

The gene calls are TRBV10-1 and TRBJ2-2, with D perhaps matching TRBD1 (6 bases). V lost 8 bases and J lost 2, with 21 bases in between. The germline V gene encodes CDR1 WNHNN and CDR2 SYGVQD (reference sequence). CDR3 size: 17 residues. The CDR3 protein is CASSRTLQGTNTGELFF. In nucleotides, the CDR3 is TGCGCCAGCTCTCGGACTCTTCAGGGGACCAACACCGGGGAGCTGTTTTTT.

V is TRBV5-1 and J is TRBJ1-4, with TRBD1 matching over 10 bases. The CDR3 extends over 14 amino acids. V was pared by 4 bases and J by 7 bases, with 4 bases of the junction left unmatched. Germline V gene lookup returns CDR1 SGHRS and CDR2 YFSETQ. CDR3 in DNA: TGCGCCAGCAGCCCGACAGGGGGCGGTGAAAAACTGTTTTTT. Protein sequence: CASSPTGGGEKLFF.

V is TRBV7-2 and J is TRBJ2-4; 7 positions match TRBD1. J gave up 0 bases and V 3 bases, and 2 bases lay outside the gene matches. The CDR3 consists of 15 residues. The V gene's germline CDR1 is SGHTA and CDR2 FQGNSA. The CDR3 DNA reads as TGTGCCAGCAGCTTGACAGGGAAAGCCAAAAACATTCAGTACTTC. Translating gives CASSLTGKAKNIQYF.

CDR3 nucleotide sequence: TGTGCCAGCAGTCAGACTAGCGCGGTCTCCTACGAGCAGTACTTC. Amino acids: CASSQTSAVSYEQYF. This sequence joins TRBV28 and TRBJ2-7, with 8 bases aligning to TRBD2. In germline, CDR1 is MDHEN, CDR2 SYDVKM. V lost 5 bases and J lost 0; bases outside the gene matches: 6. CDR3 length equals 15 residues.

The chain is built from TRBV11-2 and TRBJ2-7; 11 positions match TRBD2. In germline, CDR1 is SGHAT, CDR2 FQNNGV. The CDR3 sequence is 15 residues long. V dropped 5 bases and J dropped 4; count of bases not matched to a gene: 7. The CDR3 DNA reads TGTGCCAGCAGCCTTCTAGCGGGAGGATTGTACGAGCAGTACTTC. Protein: CASSLLAGGLYEQYF.

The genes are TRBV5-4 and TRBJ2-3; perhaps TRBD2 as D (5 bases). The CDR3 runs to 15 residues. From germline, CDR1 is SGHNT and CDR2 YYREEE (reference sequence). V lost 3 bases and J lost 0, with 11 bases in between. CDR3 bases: TGTGCCAGCAGCTCCAGCGGAACTAGCACAGATACGCAGTATTTT. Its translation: CASSSSGTSTDTQYF.

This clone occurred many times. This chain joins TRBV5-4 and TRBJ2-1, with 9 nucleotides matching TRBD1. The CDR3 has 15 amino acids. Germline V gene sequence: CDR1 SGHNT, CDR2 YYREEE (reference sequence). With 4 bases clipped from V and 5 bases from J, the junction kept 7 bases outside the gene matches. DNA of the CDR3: TGTGCCAGCAGCCCCGGACAGGGGAGGAACAATGAGCAGTTCTTC. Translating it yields CASSPGQGRNNEQFF.

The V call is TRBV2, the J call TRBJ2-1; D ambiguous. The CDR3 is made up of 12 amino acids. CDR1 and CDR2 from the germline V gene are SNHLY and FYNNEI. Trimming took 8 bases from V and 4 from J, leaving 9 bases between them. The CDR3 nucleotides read TGTGCCAGCGTGACAAGATACAATGAGCAGTTCTTC. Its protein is CASVTRYNEQFF.